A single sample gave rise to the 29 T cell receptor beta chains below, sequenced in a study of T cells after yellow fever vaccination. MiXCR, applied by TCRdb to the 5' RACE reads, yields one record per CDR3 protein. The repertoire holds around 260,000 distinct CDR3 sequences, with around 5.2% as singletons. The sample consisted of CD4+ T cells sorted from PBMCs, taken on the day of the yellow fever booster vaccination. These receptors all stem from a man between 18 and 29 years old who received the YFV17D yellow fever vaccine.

The CDR3: CAWSRGSGANVLTF. Written as DNA, the CDR3 is TGTGCCTGGAGTCGGGGGTCTGGGGCCAACGTCCTGACTTTC. This chain joins TRBV30 and TRBJ2-6; a possible D gene is TRBD2 (6 bases). V was shortened by 2 bases and J by 1 base, with 6 bases between the two germline ends. There are 14 residues in the CDR3. CDR1 is GTSNPN, CDR2 SVGIG, per germline (reference sequence).

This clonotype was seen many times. The CDR3, as DNA: TGTGCCAGCACCTTTGGGTCACTAGCGGGGGCGAATACGCAGTATTTT. It specifies CASTFGSLAGANTQYF. The chain combines TRBV5-5 with TRBJ2-3, with 11 bases identical to TRBD2. There are 16 residues in the CDR3. V gave up 6 bases and J gave up 7 bases; unmatched junction bases: 13. Germline CDR1 and CDR2: SGHKS and YYEKEE (reference sequence). Combining the CDR3 with reference TRBV5-5 and TRBJ2-3 gives the whole variable domain DAGVTQSPTHLIKTRGQQVTLRCSPISGHKSVSWYQQVLGQGPQFIFQYYEKEERGRGNFPDRFSARQFPNYSSELNVNALLLGDSALYLCASTFGSLAGANTQYFGPGTRLTVL.

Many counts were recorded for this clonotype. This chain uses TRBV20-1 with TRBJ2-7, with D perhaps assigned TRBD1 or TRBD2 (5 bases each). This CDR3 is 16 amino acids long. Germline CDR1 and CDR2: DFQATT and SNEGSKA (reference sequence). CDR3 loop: CRPLTGAPSPCYEQYF. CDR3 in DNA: TGCAGACCCTTGACCGGGGCTCCATCCCCCTGCTACGAGCAGTACTTC.

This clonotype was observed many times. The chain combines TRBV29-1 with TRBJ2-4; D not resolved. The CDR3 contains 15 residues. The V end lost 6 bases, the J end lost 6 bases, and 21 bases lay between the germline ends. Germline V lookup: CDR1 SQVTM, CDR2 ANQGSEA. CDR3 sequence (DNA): TGCAGCGTCCGCGAATCCTCCGTGTCGGGAAACATTCAGTACTTC. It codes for CSVRESSVSGNIQYF. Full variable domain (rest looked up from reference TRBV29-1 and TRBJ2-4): SAVISQKPSRDICQRGTSLTIQCQVDSQVTMMFWYRQQPGQSLTLIATANQGSEATYESGFVIDKFPISRPNLTFSTLTVSNMSPEDSSIYLCSVRESSVSGNIQYFGAGTRLSVL.

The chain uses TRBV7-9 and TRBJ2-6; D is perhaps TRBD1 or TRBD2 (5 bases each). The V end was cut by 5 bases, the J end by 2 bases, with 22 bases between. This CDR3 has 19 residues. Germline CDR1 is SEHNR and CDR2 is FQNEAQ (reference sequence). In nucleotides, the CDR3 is TGTGCCAGCAGCAGAAGGGCCGGGACGGCGTCCCCTGGGGCCAACGTCCTGACTTTC. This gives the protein CASSRRAGTASPGANVLTF.

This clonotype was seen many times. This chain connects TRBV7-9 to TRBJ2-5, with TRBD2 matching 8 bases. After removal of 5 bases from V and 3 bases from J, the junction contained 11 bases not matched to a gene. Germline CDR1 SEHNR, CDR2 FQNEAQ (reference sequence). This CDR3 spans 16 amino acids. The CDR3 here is CASSPERGHGEETQYF. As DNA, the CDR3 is TGTGCCAGCAGCCCAGAGCGGGGGCATGGGGAAGAGACCCAGTACTTC.

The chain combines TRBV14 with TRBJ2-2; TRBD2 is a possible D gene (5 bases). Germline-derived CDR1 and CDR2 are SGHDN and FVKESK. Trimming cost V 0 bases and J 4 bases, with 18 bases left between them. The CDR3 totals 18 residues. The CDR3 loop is CASSQDWASGRFTGELFF. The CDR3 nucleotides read TGTGCCAGCAGCCAAGATTGGGCCAGCGGCCGGTTCACCGGGGAGCTGTTTTTT.

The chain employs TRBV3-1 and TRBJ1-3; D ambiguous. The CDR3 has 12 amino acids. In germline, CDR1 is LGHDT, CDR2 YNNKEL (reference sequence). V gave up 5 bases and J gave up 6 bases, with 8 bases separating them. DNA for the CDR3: TGTGCCAGCAGCTCCGGAGAAAACACCATATATTTT. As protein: CASSSGENTIYF.

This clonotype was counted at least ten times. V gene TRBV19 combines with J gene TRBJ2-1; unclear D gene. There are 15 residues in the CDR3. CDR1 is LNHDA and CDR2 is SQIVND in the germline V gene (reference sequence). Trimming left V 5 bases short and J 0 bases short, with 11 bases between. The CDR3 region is CASSRTVSSYNEQFF. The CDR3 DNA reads TGTGCCAGTAGTCGGACCGTGAGCTCCTACAATGAGCAGTTCTTC.

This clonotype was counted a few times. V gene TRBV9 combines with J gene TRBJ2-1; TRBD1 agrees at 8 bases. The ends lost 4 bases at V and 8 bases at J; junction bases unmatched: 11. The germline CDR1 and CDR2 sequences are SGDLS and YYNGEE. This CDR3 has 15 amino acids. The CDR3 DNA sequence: TGTGCCAGCAGCCCGCGAAGGACAGGGCAACATGAGCAGTTCTTC. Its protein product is CASSPRRTGQHEQFF. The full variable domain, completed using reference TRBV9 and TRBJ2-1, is DSGVTQTPKHLITATGQRVTLRCSPRSGDLSVYWYQQSLDQGLQFLIQYYNGEERAKGNILERFSAQQFPDLHSELNLSSLELGDSALYFCASSPRRTGQHEQFFGPGTRLTVL.

Here the CDR3 reads CASSFTGTSGDTQYF. Written as DNA, the CDR3 is TGTGCCAGCAGTTTCACCGGGACTAGCGGGGATACGCAGTATTTT. The chain carries TRBV28 and TRBJ2-3; 12 nucleotides align to TRBD2. CDR3 length: 15 amino acids. Trimming took 3 bases from V and 6 from J; bases not matched to a gene: 4. Germline V gene lookup returns CDR1 MDHEN and CDR2 SYDVKM.

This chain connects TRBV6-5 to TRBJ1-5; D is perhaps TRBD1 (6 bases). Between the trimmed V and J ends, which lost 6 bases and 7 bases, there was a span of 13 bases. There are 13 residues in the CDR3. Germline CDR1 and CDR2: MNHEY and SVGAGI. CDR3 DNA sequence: TGTGCCAGCAGCACACAGGGCAGCCAGCCCCAGCATTTT. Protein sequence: CASSTQGSQPQHF.

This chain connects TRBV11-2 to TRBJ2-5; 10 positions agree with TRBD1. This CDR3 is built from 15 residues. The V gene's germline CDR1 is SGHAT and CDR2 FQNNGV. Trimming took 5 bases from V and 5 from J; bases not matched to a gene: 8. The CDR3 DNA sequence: TGTGCCAGCAGCCCCCGGGACAGGGGTTGGGAGACCCAGTACTTC. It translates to CASSPRDRGWETQYF.

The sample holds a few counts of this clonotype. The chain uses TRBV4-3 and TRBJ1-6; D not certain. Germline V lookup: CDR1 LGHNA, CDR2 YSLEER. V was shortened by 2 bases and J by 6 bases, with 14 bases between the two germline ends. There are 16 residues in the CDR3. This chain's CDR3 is CASSQPTMSGNSPLHF. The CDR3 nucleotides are TGCGCCAGCAGCCAACCTACAATGAGCGGTAATTCACCCCTCCACTTT.

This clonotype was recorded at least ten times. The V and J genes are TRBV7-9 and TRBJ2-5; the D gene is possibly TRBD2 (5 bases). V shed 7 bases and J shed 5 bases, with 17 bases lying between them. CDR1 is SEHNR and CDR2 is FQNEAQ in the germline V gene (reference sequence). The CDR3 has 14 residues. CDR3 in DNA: TGTGCCAGCACCTCAACCGCCAGAGGGGAGACCCAGTACTTC. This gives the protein CASTSTARGETQYF.

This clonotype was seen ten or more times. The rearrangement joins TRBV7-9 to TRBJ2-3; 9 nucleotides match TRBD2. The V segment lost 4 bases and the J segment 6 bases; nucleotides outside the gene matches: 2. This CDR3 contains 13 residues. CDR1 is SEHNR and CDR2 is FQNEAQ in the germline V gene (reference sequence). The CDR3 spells CASSSSGADTQYF. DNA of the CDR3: TGTGCCAGCAGCTCTAGCGGGGCGGATACGCAGTATTTT.

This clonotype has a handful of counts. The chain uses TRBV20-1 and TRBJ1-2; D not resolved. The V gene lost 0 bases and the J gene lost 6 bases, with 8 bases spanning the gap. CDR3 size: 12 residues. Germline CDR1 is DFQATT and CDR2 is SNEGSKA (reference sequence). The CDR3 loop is CSARDRIDGYTF. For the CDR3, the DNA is TGCAGTGCTAGAGACAGGATAGATGGCTACACCTTC.

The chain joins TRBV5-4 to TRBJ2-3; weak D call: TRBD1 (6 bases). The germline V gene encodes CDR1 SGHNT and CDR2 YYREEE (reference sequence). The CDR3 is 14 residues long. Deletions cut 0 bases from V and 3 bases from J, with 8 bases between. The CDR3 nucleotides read TGTGCCAGCAGCTTGGGCGACAGGACAGATACGCAGTATTTT. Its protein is CASSLGDRTDTQYF. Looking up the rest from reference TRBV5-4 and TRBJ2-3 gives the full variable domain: ETGVTQSPTHLIKTRGQQVTLRCSSQSGHNTVSWYQQALGQGPQFIFQYYREEENGRGNFPPRFSGLQFPNYSSELNVNALELDDSALYLCASSLGDRTDTQYFGPGTRLTVL.

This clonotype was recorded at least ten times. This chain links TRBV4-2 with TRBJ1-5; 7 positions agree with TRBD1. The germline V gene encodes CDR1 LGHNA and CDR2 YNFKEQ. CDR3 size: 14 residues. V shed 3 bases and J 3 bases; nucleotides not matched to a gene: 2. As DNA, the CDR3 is TGTGCCAGCAGCCAGGGACAGACCAATCAGCCCCAGCATTTT. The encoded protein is CASSQGQTNQPQHF.

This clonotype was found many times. The CDR3 sequence: CSATSTSGGETQYF. For the CDR3, the DNA is TGCAGCGCGACCTCGACTAGCGGGGGGGAGACCCAGTACTTC. V is TRBV29-1 and J is TRBJ2-5; TRBD2 agrees at 13 bases. The CDR3 is 14 amino acids. Per the germline V gene, CDR1 is SQVTM and CDR2 is ANQGSEA. The J segment lost 5 bases and the V segment lost 7 bases, leaving 7 bases of the junction unmatched.

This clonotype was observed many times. The CDR3 nucleotides are TGTGCCAGCAGCTTCAGCAGGATCTCAACCCTCCACTTT. This sequence encodes CASSFSRISTLHF. The rearrangement uses TRBV7-9 and TRBJ1-6; D call uncertain. V was cut by 3 bases and J by 14 bases, with 14 bases left in between. Germline CDR1 and CDR2: SEHNR and FQNEAQ (reference sequence). CDR3 size: 13 residues.

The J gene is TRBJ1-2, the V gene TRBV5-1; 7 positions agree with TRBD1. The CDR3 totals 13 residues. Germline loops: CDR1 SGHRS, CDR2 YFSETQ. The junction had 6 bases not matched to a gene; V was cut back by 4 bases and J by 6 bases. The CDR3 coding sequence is TGCGCCAGCAGCCGAGGGACAGAGGATGGCTACACCTTC. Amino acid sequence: CASSRGTEDGYTF.

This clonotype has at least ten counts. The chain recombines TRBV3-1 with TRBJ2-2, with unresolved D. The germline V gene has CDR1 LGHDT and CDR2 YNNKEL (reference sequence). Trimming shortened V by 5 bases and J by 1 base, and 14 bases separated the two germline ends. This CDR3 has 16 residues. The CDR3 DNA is TGTGCCAGCAGCTCAACCCTTTCGATGAACACCGGGGAGCTGTTTTTT. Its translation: CASSSTLSMNTGELFF.

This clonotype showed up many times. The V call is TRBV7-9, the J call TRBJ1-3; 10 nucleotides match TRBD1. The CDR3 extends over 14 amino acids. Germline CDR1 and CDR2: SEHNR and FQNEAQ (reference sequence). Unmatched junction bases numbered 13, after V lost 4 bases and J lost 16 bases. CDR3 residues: CASSSGQGGSWDYF. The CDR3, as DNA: TGTGCCAGCAGCTCTGGACAGGGGGGATCCTGGGATTATTTT.

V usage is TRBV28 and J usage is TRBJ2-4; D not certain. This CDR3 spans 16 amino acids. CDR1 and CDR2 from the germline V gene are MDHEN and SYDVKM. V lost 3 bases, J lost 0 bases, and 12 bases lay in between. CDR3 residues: CASSFRRKLAKNIQYF. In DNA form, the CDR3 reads TGTGCCAGCAGTTTCCGCAGAAAGTTAGCCAAAAACATTCAGTACTTC.

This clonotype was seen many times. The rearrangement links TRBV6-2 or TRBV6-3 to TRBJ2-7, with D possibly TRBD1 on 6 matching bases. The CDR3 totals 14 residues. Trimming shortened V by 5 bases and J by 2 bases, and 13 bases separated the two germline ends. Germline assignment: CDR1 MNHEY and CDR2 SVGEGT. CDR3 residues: CASSEQGAAYEQYV. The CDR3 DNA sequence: TGTGCCAGCAGTGAACAGGGTGCTGCCTACGAGCAGTACGTC.

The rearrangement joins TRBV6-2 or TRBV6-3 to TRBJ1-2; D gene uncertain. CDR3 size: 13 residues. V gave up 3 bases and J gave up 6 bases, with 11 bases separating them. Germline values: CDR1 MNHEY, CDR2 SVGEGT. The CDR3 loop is CASSYRDIDGYTF. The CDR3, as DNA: TGTGCCAGCAGTTATCGAGACATAGATGGCTACACCTTC.

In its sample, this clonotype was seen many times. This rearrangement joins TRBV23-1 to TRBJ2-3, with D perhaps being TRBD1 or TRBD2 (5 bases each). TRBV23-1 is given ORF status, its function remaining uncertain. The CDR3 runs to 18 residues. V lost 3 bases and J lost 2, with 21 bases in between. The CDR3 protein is CASSQRVPVGRTTDTQYF. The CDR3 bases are TGCGCCAGCAGTCAGAGGGTCCCCGTGGGACGGACCACAGATACGCAGTATTTT.

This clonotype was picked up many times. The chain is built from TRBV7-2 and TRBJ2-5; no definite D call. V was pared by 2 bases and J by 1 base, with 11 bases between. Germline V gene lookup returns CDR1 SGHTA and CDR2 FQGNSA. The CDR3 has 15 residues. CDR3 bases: TGTGCCAGCAGCTTAAGGTGGCAGATCCAAGAGACCCAGTACTTC. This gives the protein CASSLRWQIQETQYF.